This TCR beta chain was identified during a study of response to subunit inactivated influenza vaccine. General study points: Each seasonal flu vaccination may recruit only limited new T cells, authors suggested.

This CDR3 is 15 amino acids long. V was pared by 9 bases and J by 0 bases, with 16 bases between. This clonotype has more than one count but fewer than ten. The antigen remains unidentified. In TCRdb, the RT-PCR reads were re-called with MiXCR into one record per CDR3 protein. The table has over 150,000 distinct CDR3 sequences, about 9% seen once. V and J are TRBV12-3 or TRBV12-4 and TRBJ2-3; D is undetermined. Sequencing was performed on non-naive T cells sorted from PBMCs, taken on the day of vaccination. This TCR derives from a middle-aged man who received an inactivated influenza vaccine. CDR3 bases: TGTGCCAGTATTTTGGGTGGTTACAGCACAGATACGCAGTATTTT. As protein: CASILGGYSTDTQYF.